This T cell receptor beta chain was sequenced in a study of blood T cells in healthy people across ages. Study-wide results and caveats: The donors' CMV status was not determined, possibly confounding changes in expanded clonotypes.

Roughly 9.5 milliliters of peripheral blood were drawn from each donor into EDTA-treated tubes. Combining a sample-barcoded 5' primer with a J-beta primer mix, a second PCR ran for roughly 7 to 11 cycles. The authors tagged each cDNA molecule using a template-switch adaptor with 12 random nucleotides. Each sample provided no less than 2.5 million CDR3-containing paired-end reads. Using its own MiXCR run on the 5' RACE reads, TCRdb lists one record per CDR3 protein. The sample has about 680,000 distinct CDR3 sequences; 45% to 50% are singletons. The V gene's germline CDR1 is SGHTA and CDR2 FQGTGA. This CDR3 has 15 residues. Trimming at V came to 8 bases and at J to 5 bases, leaving 9 bases not matched to a gene. This clonotype was counted between two and nine times. The antigen remains undetermined.

This TCR was recovered from a woman between 55 and 75 years old in good health. This sequence joins TRBV7-3 and TRBJ2-1, with 10 bases lining up with TRBD2. Material for sequencing was blood. The CDR3 loop reads CASVSGRAVNNEQFF. Written as DNA, the CDR3 is TGTGCCAGCGTCAGCGGGAGGGCGGTAAACAATGAGCAGTTCTTC.